Listed below are T cell receptor beta chains from one sample, sequenced in a study of a mutant IDH1 vaccine in newly diagnosed glioma. Data came from immunoSEQ multiplex PCR; TCRdb stores just in-frame clones and leaves some out. Of more than 35,000 clones in the sample, 80% to 90% are singletons; the top ten hold over 1.5%. The antigens for these receptors are not known. Sequences were derived from PBMCs, sampled from a glioma patient whose treatment included an IDH1 peptide vaccine. These receptors were taken from a man aged 35 to 55 with glioma. Each CDR3 is given without its conserved first and last residue.

TRBJ2-2	TRBV7-3	ASSSQGQGPGELF
TRBJ2-6	TRBV19	ASSIDRVPGANVLT
TRBJ2-1	TRBV5-6	ASSLGLAGVSNEQF
TRBJ2-7	TRBV5-1	ASSLVLSSYEQY
TRBJ2-7	TRBV9	ASSPLEELIPRYYEQY
TRBJ2-3	TRBV29-1	SVDIPFGGRGVDTQY
TRBJ2-2	TRBV6-6	ASNPRAANTGELF
TRBJ1-2	TRBV9	ASSARGGGQGVGYT
TRBJ2-2	TRBV19	ASSILSASGSQIAGELF
TRBJ2-5	TRBV25-1	ASSEYRGIETQY
TRBJ2-3	TRBV2	ASRYPSGSTDTQY
TRBJ1-2	TRBV27	ASSLNPREYGYT
TRBJ2-2	TRBV6-1	ASRGLAGGFGELF
TRBJ1-2	TRBV25-1	ASSEYTVGYT
TRBJ1-4	TRBV11-1	ASSQADSTKLF
TRBJ2-1	TRBV19	ASRDSGGRNEQF
TRBJ2-3	TRBV19	ASSIQASTDTQY
TRBJ2-7	TRBV2	ASSDARFSYEQY
TRBJ1-5	TRBV28	ASSFPFEPQH
TRBJ2-7	TRBV2	AGAAGRSSYEQY
TRBJ2-7	TRBV15	ATSRDTGQDFYEQY
TRBJ2-1	TRBV11-2	ASSPRPGTSGRSNEQF
TRBJ2-3	TRBV10-1	ASSESRIAADTQY
TRBJ2-3	TRBV18	ASSPPQGSTDTQY
TRBJ2-4	TRBV13	ASSLRLGQRNIQY
TRBJ1-4	TRBV18	ASSPGTGRFNEKLF
TRBJ2-3	TRBV29-1	SVRATGTTSMY
TRBJ2-2	TRBV5-5	ASSLAGGPRELF
TRBJ2-7	TRBV27	ASSLKGSSYEQY
TRBJ1-1	TRBV7-8	ASSPVPGQNTEAF
TRBJ2-2	TRBV12-5	ASGLVIGSGTGELF
TRBJ1-2	TRBV27	ASSFIGQELYGYT
TRBJ2-3	TRBV4-3	ASSQDRRTTFTDTQY
TRBJ1-2	TRBV6-5	ASAPDRGVFGYT